The present T cell receptor (beta chain) was sequenced within a study of OX40 agonist ivuxolimab in advanced cancers. Whole-study context: It was permissible to have had prior anti-PD-1, anti-PD-L1 or anti-CTLA-4 therapy, and approximately 38% had some. Three dose-escalation patients had partial responses: one with hepatocellular carcinoma and two with cutaneous melanoma. Study-wide results and limits: Relative to CD4+ cells, CD8+ T cells on average had more expanded clones. Low levels of normalized T-cell clonal expansion also appeared in some nonresponders.

Per the germline V gene, CDR1 is SQVTM and CDR2 is ANQGSEA. The CDR3 consists of 13 residues. Trimming cost V 1 base and J 5 bases, with 11 bases left between them. Sequencing used immunoSEQ multiplex PCR; TCRdb keeps in-frame clones, though not all of them. This repertoire shows around 70,000 clones, roughly 88% found once; its top ten account for approximately 1%. With respect to this clone: Its cognate antigen is unknown.

This sample comprised CD4+ or CD8+ T cells sorted from blood, obtained in a trial of the OX40 agonist ivuxolimab. The clonotype was recovered from an adult with an advanced solid tumor such as melanoma, head and neck, liver or kidney cancer. The V call is TRBV29-1, the J call TRBJ2-5; the D gene is possibly TRBD2 (5 bases). The CDR3 nucleotides read TGCAGCGTTGAAGGGGGAGCTGGGGAGACCCAGTACTTC. It codes for CSVEGGAGETQYF.